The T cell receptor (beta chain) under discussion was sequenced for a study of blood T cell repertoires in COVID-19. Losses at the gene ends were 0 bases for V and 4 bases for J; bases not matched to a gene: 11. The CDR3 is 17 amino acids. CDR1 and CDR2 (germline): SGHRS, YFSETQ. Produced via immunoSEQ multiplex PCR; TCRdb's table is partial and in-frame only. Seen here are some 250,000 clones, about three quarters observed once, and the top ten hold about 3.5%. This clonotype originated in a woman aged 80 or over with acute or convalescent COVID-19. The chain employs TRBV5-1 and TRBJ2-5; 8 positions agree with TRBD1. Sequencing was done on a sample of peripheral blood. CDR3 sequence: CASSLAPGGRRGETQYF. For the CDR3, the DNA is TGCGCCAGCAGCTTGGCCCCAGGGGGCAGGAGGGGAGAGACCCAGTACTTC.